One and the same sample provided the 19 T cell receptor beta chains below, sequenced in a study of blood T cell repertoires in COVID-19. TCRdb's table, derived via immunoSEQ multiplex PCR, lists solely in-frame clones and lacks some. The sample has approximately 180,000 clones, roughly 85% seen once. The specimen was peripheral blood. These receptors originate from a man aged 55 to 69 with acute or convalescent COVID-19.

The chain uses TRBV5-1 and TRBJ2-7; maybe TRBD1 (6 bases). CDR1 is SGHRS, CDR2 YFSETQ, per germline. The germline V and J ends were trimmed by 4 bases and 4 bases, with 21 bases remaining between them. This CDR3 is built from 16 residues. The CDR3 DNA follows: TGCGCCAGCAGCCCCGGAGCTACAGGGCTGGGATACGAGCAGTACTTC. The encoded protein is CASSPGATGLGYEQYF.

The V gene is TRBV7-8, the J gene TRBJ1-5, with D possibly TRBD1 on 6 matching bases. The CDR3 extends over 15 amino acids. The germline gives CDR1 SGHVS, CDR2 FQNEAQ. The V and J ends lost 2 bases and 5 bases respectively, with 13 bases between them. The CDR3 DNA sequence: TGTGCCAGCAGCTTAACTGGGGGGGCGGATCAGCCCCAGCATTTT. It yields the protein CASSLTGGADQPQHF.

The chain carries TRBV5-1 and TRBJ2-1; possible D gene TRBD2, 5 bases. Trimming cost V 0 bases and J 2 bases, with 6 bases left between them. This CDR3 is 14 amino acids long. The germline gives CDR1 SGHRS, CDR2 YFSETQ. CDR3 residues: CASSLGTAYNEQFF. In DNA form, the CDR3 reads TGCGCCAGCAGCTTGGGGACTGCCTACAATGAGCAGTTCTTC. Supplemented by reference TRBV5-1 and TRBJ2-1, the full variable domain reads KAGVTQTPRYLIKTRGQQVTLSCSPISGHRSVSWYQQTPGQGLQFLFEYFSETQRNKGNFPGRFSGRQFSNSRSEMNVSTLELGDSALYLCASSLGTAYNEQFFGPGTRLTVL.

This chain connects TRBV7-2 to TRBJ2-3, with 7 bases aligning to TRBD2. With 5 bases clipped from V and 1 base from J, the junction kept 9 bases outside the gene matches. The CDR3 has 16 residues. Germline V gives CDR1 SGHTA, CDR2 FQGNSA. The CDR3 sequence is CASSPGLVMGTDTQYF. The CDR3 DNA follows: TGTGCCAGCAGCCCCGGACTAGTAATGGGCACAGATACGCAGTATTTT.

This chain uses TRBV7-3 with TRBJ2-2; tentatively, D is TRBD1 (5 bases). The V end lost 1 base, the J end lost 6 bases, and 12 bases lay between the germline ends. CDR1 is SGHTA, CDR2 FQGTGA, per germline. The CDR3 spans 15 residues. This CDR3 reads CASSLNPRAAGELFF. The CDR3 DNA sequence: TGTGCCAGCAGCTTAAATCCCAGGGCCGCCGGGGAGCTGTTTTTT.

A few counts support this clone. V gene TRBV7-9 combines with J gene TRBJ1-2; a weak D match, TRBD1 (6 bases). Trimming cost V 4 bases and J 4 bases, with 13 bases left between them. The CDR3 contains 14 residues. Germline CDR1 reads SEHNR; CDR2 reads FQNEAQ (reference sequence). In DNA form, the CDR3 reads TGTGCCAGCAGCTCAGCGGGGGGGGCCTATGGCTACACCTTC. Translating it yields CASSSAGGAYGYTF.

The chain has TRBV5-5 and TRBJ1-5; 7 bases are shared with TRBD1. CDR3 length: 16 amino acids. CDR1 is SGHKS and CDR2 is YYEKEE in the germline V gene (reference sequence). With V trimmed by 2 bases and J by 0 bases, 5 bases remained unmatched. In nucleotides, the CDR3 is TGTGCCAGCAGCTTAAGACAGGGAGCTAGCAATCAGCCCCAGCATTTT. Residues: CASSLRQGASNQPQHF.

The rearrangement links TRBV20-1 to TRBJ2-1; D not certain. Trimming took off 6 bases at V and 6 bases at J, with 9 bases between the two ends. Per germline, CDR1 DFQATT and CDR2 SNEGSKA (reference sequence). CDR3 length: 11 residues. CDR3 loop: CSAPVINEQFF. The DNA of the CDR3 is TGCAGTGCGCCGGTCATCAATGAGCAGTTCTTC.

A note on this clone: The junction departs from the called germline gene at one end, perhaps through a read error. J is TRBJ2-7 and V is TRBV6-5; TRBD2 agrees at 9 bases. This CDR3 has 15 amino acids. The V gene's germline CDR1 is MNHEY and CDR2 SVGAGI. The CDR3 is CASSYSGLASYEQYF. CDR3 sequence (DNA): TGTGCCAGCAGCTACTCCGGACTAGCGTCCTACGAGCAGTACTTC.

V usage is TRBV6-2 or TRBV6-3 and J usage is TRBJ2-7; 7 bases are a match to TRBD2. The CDR3 extends over 15 amino acids. The ends lost 6 bases at V and 1 base at J; junction bases unmatched: 9. Germline V lookup: CDR1 MNHEY, CDR2 SVGEGT. Here the CDR3 DNA reads TGTGCCAGCAGCCCGGGGGGTAGCGGTTCCTACGAGCAGTACTTC. The encoded protein is CASSPGGSGSYEQYF.

The chain has TRBV5-1 and TRBJ2-1; 10 bases are shared with TRBD2. The CDR3 contains 16 residues. V shed 0 bases and J 9 bases; nucleotides not matched to a gene: 9. The germline gives CDR1 SGHRS, CDR2 YFSETQ. CDR3 nucleotide sequence: TGCGCCAGCAGCTTGGAGGGGCTAGCGGGAGTAGGTGAGCAGTTCTTC. Translation: CASSLEGLAGVGEQFF.

This chain links TRBV28 with TRBJ2-1; perhaps TRBD1 as D (8 bases). This CDR3 has 16 amino acids. Germline CDR1 is MDHEN and CDR2 is SYDVKM. The V end lost 5 bases, the J end lost 1 base, and 15 bases lay between the germline ends. CDR3 bases: TGTGCCAGCAGTCCCCCACAGGGGGGGTCCTACAATGAGCAGTTCTTC. This codes for CASSPPQGGSYNEQFF.

This rearrangement joins TRBV7-6 to TRBJ2-2, with TRBD2 as a possible D gene (6 bases). V was trimmed by 4 bases and J by 4 bases, leaving 25 bases between them. Germline CDR1 reads SGHVS; CDR2 reads FNYEAQ. The CDR3 is 19 amino acids. CDR3 region: CASSSQTPGREKGTGELFF. DNA for the CDR3: TGTGCCAGCAGCTCACAAACTCCCGGGCGGGAAAAGGGCACCGGGGAGCTGTTTTTT.

The V call is TRBV28, the J call TRBJ1-5; TRBD1 matches at 7 bases. The trim removed 4 bases at V and 5 bases at J, leaving 5 bases unmatched. This CDR3 is built from 14 residues. Germline V CDR1 and CDR2: MDHEN, SYDVKM. CDR3 DNA sequence: TGTGCCAGCAGTTCGACAGGGTTTTATCAGCCCCAGCATTTT. It specifies CASSSTGFYQPQHF.

The chain recombines TRBV5-1 with TRBJ2-5; TRBD1 is a possible D gene (6 bases). V was pared by 5 bases and J by 4 bases, with 12 bases between. Looked up from germline, CDR1 is SGHRS and CDR2 is YFSETQ. The CDR3 runs 13 residues. The DNA of the CDR3 is TGCGCCAGCAGAGTGACAGGTGTAGAGACCCAGTACTTC. It yields the protein CASRVTGVETQYF. Filled out from reference TRBV5-1 and TRBJ2-5, the complete variable domain reads KAGVTQTPRYLIKTRGQQVTLSCSPISGHRSVSWYQQTPGQGLQFLFEYFSETQRNKGNFPGRFSGRQFSNSRSEMNVSTLELGDSALYLCASRVTGVETQYFGPGTRLLVL.

The V and J genes are TRBV27 and TRBJ1-5; no reliable D call. V was pared by 7 bases and J by 4 bases, with 11 bases between. This CDR3 has 13 residues. CDR1 and CDR2 from the germline V gene are MNHEY and SMNVEV (reference sequence). The CDR3 reads CASMPGSNQPQHF. The CDR3 nucleotides are TGTGCCAGCATGCCAGGCTCGAATCAGCCCCAGCATTTT.

This clone was detected only once. V and J are TRBV6-5 and TRBJ1-2; D gene uncertain. The ends were cut back, 5 bases at V and 5 bases at J, with 9 bases in the middle. The germline V gene has CDR1 MNHEY and CDR2 SVGAGI. The CDR3 has 12 amino acids. The CDR3 DNA follows: TGTGCCAGCAGTCCTTCCCAGTATGGCTACACCTTC. Translation: CASSPSQYGYTF.

This chain connects TRBV2 to TRBJ1-5, with a possible D match to TRBD1 (5 bases). CDR1 is SNHLY, CDR2 FYNNEI, per germline. The CDR3 is 15 amino acids. Trimming took 8 bases from V and 2 from J, leaving 16 bases between them. CDR3 coding DNA: TGTGCCAGCGGGGGAGGGCCTATGGGCAATCAGCCCCAGCATTTT. This encodes CASGGGPMGNQPQHF.

V is TRBV19 and J is TRBJ1-5, with TRBD1 matching 11 bases. V dropped 4 bases and J dropped 7; count of bases not matched to a gene: 6. The CDR3 covers 15 residues. Germline CDR1 is LNHDA and CDR2 is SQIVND (reference sequence). The CDR3 DNA follows: TGTGCCAGTAGTACCCCGGGACAGGGGGGACAGCCCCAGCATTTT. Translating it yields CASSTPGQGGQPQHF.